The rows below give T cell receptor beta chains drawn from one sample of a study of regulatory T cells in long-lasting Graves disease. TCRdb ran MiXCR on the multiplex PCR reads and lists one entry per CDR3 protein. Of 400,000 to 500,000 distinct CDR3 sequences listed, around 23% are singletons. Here the sequenced sample was peripheral blood mononuclear cells (PBMCs), taken when the disease was refractory, from a patient treated with antithyroid drugs. The source of these receptors is a female donor with Graves disease. Both conserved end residues are part of each CDR3. The D gene is left open where the match is weak. A row's size may be missing; if present it is once, few, many or a size class.

d_call | clone_size | j_call | v_call | cdr3_nt | cdr3_aa
. | many | TRBJ2-2 | TRBV9 | TGTGCCAGCAGCGTAGATAGGACCGGGGAGCTGTTTTTT | CASSVDRTGELFF
. | . | TRBJ2-7 | TRBV3-1 | TGTGCCAGCAGCCAAGCTAGCGAGGGCTACGAGCAGTACTTC | CASSQASEGYEQYF
. | many | TRBJ1-1 | TRBV20-1 | TGCAGTGCTAGTGTGGACACTGAAGCTTTCTTT | CSASVDTEAFF
. | . | TRBJ2-7 | TRBV5-1 | TGCGCCAGCAGCTTGGATCGAGGGGAGGCCTACGAGCAGTACTTC | CASSLDRGEAYEQYF
TRBD1 | few | TRBJ1-5 | TRBV19 | TGTGCCAGTGGGAGACCTGGACAGGGCAATCAGCCCCAGCATTTT | CASGRPGQGNQPQHF
. | . | TRBJ1-2 | TRBV20-1 | TGCAGTGCTTTATTGACTGTCATGAACTATGGCTACACCTTC | CSALLTVMNYGYTF
. | few | TRBJ1-2 | TRBV5-4 | TGTGCCAGCAGCTTCCAGGGTTCACTATTCTATGGCTACACCTTC | CASSFQGSLFYGYTF
. | . | TRBJ1-3 | TRBV6-1 | TGTGCCAGCAGGCGAGATACGGTTGGAAACACCATATATTTT | CASRRDTVGNTIYF
TRBD1 | many | TRBJ1-5 | TRBV12-3/TRBV12-4 | TGTGCCAGCAGCACGACAGGGCCTAGCAATCAGCCCCAGCATTTT | CASSTTGPSNQPQHF
. | many | TRBJ2-5 | TRBV20-1 | TGCAGTGCTAGAGCTCGCCTGGAGACCCAGTACTTC | CSARARLETQYF
. | . | TRBJ2-1 | TRBV11-2 | TGTGCCAGCAGCCAGAATGGGGAGCAGTTCTTC | CASSQNGEQFF
. | many | TRBJ2-7 | TRBV12-3/TRBV12-4 | TGTGCCAGCACCCGGGACACGGATTTCTACGAGCAGTACTTC | CASTRDTDFYEQYF
. | many | TRBJ1-1 | TRBV5-1 | TGCGCCAGCAGCTCGATCCCCCAGGCGAACACTGAAGCTTTCTTT | CASSSIPQANTEAFF
TRBD1 | . | TRBJ2-7 | TRBV9 | TGTGCCAGCAGCGTAGATGGGACAGATGCCTACGAGCAGTACTTC | CASSVDGTDAYEQYF
TRBD2 | many | TRBJ2-7 | TRBV28 | TGTGCCAGCAGTCCATTAGCGGGAGGTACCTACGAGCAGTACTTC | CASSPLAGGTYEQYF
. | few | TRBJ1-1 | TRBV4-1 | TGCGCCAGCAGCCAAGACAGTGTGAACACTGAAGCTTTCTTT | CASSQDSVNTEAFF
. | many | TRBJ1-2 | TRBV15 | TGTGCCACCAGCAGAGAATTGGCGGAGATTAAAGGCTACACCTTC | CATSRELAEIKGYTF
. | many | TRBJ2-5 | TRBV12-3/TRBV12-4 | TGTGCCAGCAGCCCAGGACTCCCAGAGACCCAGTACTTC | CASSPGLPETQYF
. | few | TRBJ2-1 | TRBV2 | TGTGCCAGCAGTGAGGGCAGGGGTGAGCAGTTCTTC | CASSEGRGEQFF
. | many | TRBJ1-4 | TRBV11-2 | TGTGCCAGCAGCTTAGCAGGGATTAATGAAAAACTGTTTTTT | CASSLAGINEKLFF
. | many | TRBJ1-2 | TRBV30 | TGTGCCTGGAGTGAAGGCATCGGAGTAAAAGGCTACACCTTC | CAWSEGIGVKGYTF
TRBD2 | . | TRBJ2-5 | TRBV20-1 | TGCAGTGCTCCCAAGTTTCGGGAGGGGGAGACCCAGTACTTC | CSAPKFREGETQYF
. | . | TRBJ2-7 | TRBV11-1 | TGTGCCAGCAGCTCCATATGGGGGTTTTCCTACGAGCAGTACTTC | CASSSIWGFSYEQYF
TRBD1 | . | TRBJ2-7 | TRBV2 | TGTGCCAGCACCGGTAGGGGACAGGGGGGGGAGCAGTACTTC | CASTGRGQGGEQYF
. | many | TRBJ2-2 | TRBV19 | TGTGCCAGTAGTCAGTACACCGGGGAGCTGTTTTTT | CASSQYTGELFF
. | . | TRBJ2-1 | TRBV20-1 | TGCAGTGCTAGCCCGCCGCAGGGCCTGTACAATGAGCAGTTCTTC | CSASPPQGLYNEQFF
TRBD1 | . | TRBJ1-1 | TRBV4-1 | TGCGCCAGCAGCCATCCGACAGGGGCGGATGAAGCTTTCTTT | CASSHPTGADEAFF
. | . | TRBJ2-7 | TRBV29-1 | TGCAGCGCCGGATCCAGATATACCTACGAGCAGTACTTC | CSAGSRYTYEQYF
. | . | TRBJ2-5 | TRBV4-1 | TGCGCCAGCAGCCAAGATCGAGGCCTAGAGACCCAGTACTTC | CASSQDRGLETQYF
. | few | TRBJ2-1 | TRBV6-1 | TGTGCCAGCAGTGAACACGTCGATTGGGAGCAGTTCTTC | CASSEHVDWEQFF
. | many | TRBJ2-7 | TRBV29-1 | TGCAGCGTTTTTCGGACATCCCCGACGGGCTCCTACGAGCAGTACTTC | CSVFRTSPTGSYEQYF
. | many | TRBJ2-5 | TRBV2 | TGTGCCAGCAGCCGTGGCGGGTTCCAAGAGACCCAGTACTTC | CASSRGGFQETQYF
TRBD2 | many | TRBJ2-7 | TRBV6-5 | TGTGCCAGCAGTTACGGGGGGGGACCCTACGAGCAGTACTTC | CASSYGGGPYEQYF
. | few | TRBJ2-7 | TRBV30 | TGTGCCTGGAGTGGCCTGCTAGACGAGCAGTACTTC | CAWSGLLDEQYF
. | . | TRBJ2-2 | TRBV19 | TGTGCCAGTAGTATAGGAGCGGGCCCCCGGTCCGGGGAGCTGTTTTTT | CASSIGAGPRSGELFF
. | few | TRBJ1-1 | TRBV25-1 | TGTGCCAGCCGAACAAGTGAACATAGGACTGAAGCTTTCTTT | CASRTSEHRTEAFF
. | few | TRBJ2-7 | TRBV4-1 | TGCGCCAGCAGCCAAGTGAAGGACGGTACCTACGAGCAGTACTTC | CASSQVKDGTYEQYF
. | few | TRBJ2-7 | TRBV18 | TGTGCCAGCTCACCGGGGGGTGACAGCTACGAGCAGTACTTC | CASSPGGDSYEQYF
. | . | TRBJ2-7 | TRBV20-1 | TGCAGTGCTAACGATCTCGGGATTTCCTACGAGCAGTACTTC | CSANDLGISYEQYF
TRBD2 | many | TRBJ2-5 | TRBV7-8 | TGTGCCAGCAGGAGGACTAGCGGGAGGGAGACCCAGTACTTC | CASRRTSGRETQYF
. | . | TRBJ2-3 | TRBV9 | TGTGCCAGCAGCGTAGGGCCGGGGATGTCAGATACGCAGTATTTT | CASSVGPGMSDTQYF
. | many | TRBJ1-2 | TRBV6-1 | TGTGCCAGCAGTGTGACATGGAATGAGGGCTACACCTTC | CASSVTWNEGYTF
TRBD2 | many | TRBJ2-3 | TRBV27 | TGTGCCACCGGACTAGCGGGAGGGGCGCAGTATTTT | CATGLAGGAQYF
TRBD1 | many | TRBJ1-6 | TRBV5-5 | TGTGCCAGCAGCCCCGGGACAGGGGTTTCACCCCTCCACTTT | CASSPGTGVSPLHF